Shown below are 12 T cell receptor beta chains from a single sample sequenced in a study of blood T cell repertoires in COVID-19. Sequencing used immunoSEQ multiplex PCR; TCRdb keeps in-frame clones, though not all of them. This sample yields approximately 270,000 clones, of which roughly 91% are seen a single time; approximately 0.84% belongs to the top ten. The source material was peripheral blood. The receptors stem from a man under 40 with acute or convalescent COVID-19.

Many counts were recorded for this clone. The rearrangement uses TRBV3-1 (or the pseudogene TRBV3-2) and TRBJ2-7, with 15 nucleotides matching TRBD2. Losses at the gene ends were 0 bases for V and 1 base for J; bases not matched to a gene: 13. The CDR3 is 21 residues long. Germline-derived CDR1 and CDR2 are LGHDT and YNNKEL (reference sequence). In nucleotides, the CDR3 is TGTGCCAGCAGCCAAGAAAGTACAAGGACTAGCGGGAGGGCCCGGTCCTACGAGCAGTACTTC. Amino acid sequence: CASSQESTRTSGRARSYEQYF.

This clone was picked up one time. Other DNA sequences of this sample code for an identical CDR3. The genes are TRBV4-1 and TRBJ2-5; possible D gene TRBD1, 5 bases. Germline V gives CDR1 MGHRA, CDR2 YSYEKL. The CDR3 has 13 amino acids. V lost 2 bases and J 5 bases, leaving 9 bases between the germline ends. CDR3 sequence reads: CASSQQGTETQYF. The CDR3 DNA is TGCGCCAGCAGCCAACAGGGAACGGAGACCCAGTACTTC.

The V call is TRBV6-1, the J call TRBJ1-2; D gene ambiguous. The CDR3 consists of 14 residues. V lost 1 base to trimming and J lost 2 bases, with 8 bases between them. From germline, CDR1 is MNHNS and CDR2 SASEGT. CDR3 amino acids: CASSEVVENYGYTF. DNA of the CDR3: TGTGCCAGCAGTGAAGTAGTAGAAAACTATGGCTACACCTTC.

The V call is TRBV7-2, the J call TRBJ2-1; 11 bases line up with TRBD2. The CDR3 consists of 15 residues. From germline, CDR1 is SGHTA and CDR2 FQGNSA. V trimming: 6 bases; J trimming: 6 bases; junction bases outside the gene matches: 7. CDR3 protein: CASRQLAGVANEQFF. The CDR3 coding sequence is TGTGCCAGCAGGCAACTAGCGGGAGTTGCCAATGAGCAGTTCTTC. The full variable domain, completed using reference TRBV7-2 and TRBJ2-1, is GAGVSQSPSNKVTEKGKDVELRCDPISGHTALYWYRQSLGQGLEFLIYFQGNSAPDKSGLPSDRFSAERTGGSVSTLTIQRTQQEDSAVYLCASRQLAGVANEQFFGPGTRLTVL.

This rearrangement joins TRBV6-5 to TRBJ2-7; D uncertain. Deletions cut 2 bases from V and 2 bases from J, with 10 bases between. Per the germline V gene, CDR1 is MNHEY and CDR2 is SVGAGI. This CDR3 has 14 residues. Written as DNA, the CDR3 is TGTGCCAGCAGTTACGGGCCTCATACCTACGAGCAGTACTTC. Translating it yields CASSYGPHTYEQYF.

V is TRBV6-5 and J is TRBJ1-4; D perhaps matches TRBD1 (5 bases). The CDR3 consists of 15 residues. Trimming shortened V by 1 base and J by 1 base, and 7 bases separated the two germline ends. CDR1 MNHEY and CDR2 SVGAGI come from the germline V gene. CDR3 protein: CASSYLGGTNEKLFF. The CDR3 bases are TGTGCCAGCAGTTACTTGGGGGGAACTAATGAAAAACTGTTTTTT.

The J gene is TRBJ2-1, the V gene TRBV10-1, with TRBD1 matching over 10 bases. V was pared by 5 bases and J by 7 bases, with 8 bases of the junction left unmatched. Per the germline V gene, CDR1 is WNHNN and CDR2 is SYGVQD (reference sequence). The CDR3 loop spans 15 amino acids. The CDR3 DNA sequence: TGCGCCAGCAGTTCCACCGGGACAGGGGAGAATGAGCAGTTCTTC. Its translation: CASSSTGTGENEQFF.

V gene TRBV19 combines with J gene TRBJ2-2; 8 nucleotides align to TRBD1. Losses at the gene ends were 4 bases for V and 3 bases for J; bases not matched to a gene: 7. The CDR3 spans 16 residues. The germline V gene encodes CDR1 LNHDA and CDR2 SQIVND (reference sequence). The CDR3: CASSTPGTGHTGELFF. CDR3 nucleotides: TGTGCCAGTAGTACTCCCGGGACAGGACACACCGGGGAGCTGTTTTTT. The full variable domain, with the rest looked up from reference TRBV19 and TRBJ2-2, is DGGITQSPKYLFRKEGQNVTLSCEQNLNHDAMYWYRQDPGQGLRLIYYSQIVNDFQKGDIAEGYSVSREKKESFPLTVTSAQKNPTAFYLCASSTPGTGHTGELFFGEGSRLTVL.

This sequence joins TRBV3-1 (or the pseudogene TRBV3-2) and TRBJ2-3; the match to TRBD2 covers 9 bases. This CDR3 is 17 amino acids long. The V and J ends lost 0 bases and 5 bases, in that order; junction bases with no gene match: 9. In germline, CDR1 is LGHDT, CDR2 YNNKEL (reference sequence). CDR3 amino acids: CASSQDGAGGPLDTQYF. The CDR3 region has the DNA TGTGCCAGCAGCCAAGATGGTGCGGGGGGGCCCCTAGATACGCAGTATTTT.

The V call is TRBV7-2, the J call TRBJ2-7; TRBD1 might be the D (6 bases). The germline gives CDR1 SGHTA, CDR2 FQGNSA. The V end lost 5 bases, the J end lost 3 bases, and 17 bases lay between the germline ends. The CDR3 length is 15 residues. The CDR3 loop is CASSPPGHSVYEQYF. CDR3 nucleotides: TGTGCCAGCAGCCCGCCGGGACACAGCGTCTACGAGCAGTACTTC.

The chain employs TRBV29-1 and TRBJ1-1; 7 nucleotides align to TRBD1. Per germline, CDR1 SQVTM and CDR2 ANQGSEA. The CDR3 extends over 12 amino acids. V gave up 4 bases and J gave up 4 bases; unmatched junction bases: 3. CDR3 sequence reads: CSVVTGVTEAFF. In DNA, the CDR3 is TGCAGCGTTGTAACAGGGGTCACTGAAGCTTTCTTT.

This clone was observed once. V is TRBV30 and J is TRBJ2-3, with 7 bases that match TRBD2. Germline assignment: CDR1 GTSNPN and CDR2 SVGIG (reference sequence). CDR3 length: 12 residues. The junction had 3 bases not matched to a gene; V was cut back by 4 bases and J by 5 bases. The CDR3 bases are TGTGCCTGGAAGGCTAGCGGAGATACGCAGTATTTT. Residues: CAWKASGDTQYF.